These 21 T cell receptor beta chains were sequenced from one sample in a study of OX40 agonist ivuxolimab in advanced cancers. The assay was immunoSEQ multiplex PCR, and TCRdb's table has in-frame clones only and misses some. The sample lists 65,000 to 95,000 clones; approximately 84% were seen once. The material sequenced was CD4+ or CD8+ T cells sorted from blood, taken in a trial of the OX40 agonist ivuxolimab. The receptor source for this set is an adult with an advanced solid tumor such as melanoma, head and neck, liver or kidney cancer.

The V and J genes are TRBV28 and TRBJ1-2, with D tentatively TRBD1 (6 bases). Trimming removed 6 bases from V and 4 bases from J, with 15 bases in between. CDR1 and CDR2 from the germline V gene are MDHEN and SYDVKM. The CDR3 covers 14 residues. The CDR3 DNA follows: TGTGCCAGCAGGGGCAGAGGGGGTGTCTATGGCTACACCTTC. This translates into CASRGRGGVYGYTF.

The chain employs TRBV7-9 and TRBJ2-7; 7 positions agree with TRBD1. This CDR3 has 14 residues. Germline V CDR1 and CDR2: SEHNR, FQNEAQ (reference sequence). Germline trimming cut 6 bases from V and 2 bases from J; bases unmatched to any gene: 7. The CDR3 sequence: CASSYGTVTYEQYF. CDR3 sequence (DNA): TGTGCCAGCAGTTACGGGACAGTTACCTACGAGCAGTACTTC.

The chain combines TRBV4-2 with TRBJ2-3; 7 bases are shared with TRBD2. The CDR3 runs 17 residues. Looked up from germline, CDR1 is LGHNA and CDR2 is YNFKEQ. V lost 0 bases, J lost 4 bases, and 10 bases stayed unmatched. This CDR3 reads CASSQDHGGRGSDTQYF. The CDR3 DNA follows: TGTGCCAGCAGCCAAGATCACGGGGGGAGGGGCTCAGATACGCAGTATTTT.

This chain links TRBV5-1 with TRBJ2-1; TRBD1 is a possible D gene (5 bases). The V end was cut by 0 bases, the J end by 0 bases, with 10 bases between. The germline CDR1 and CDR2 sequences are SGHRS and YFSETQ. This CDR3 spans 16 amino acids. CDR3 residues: CASSLGQFSSYNEQFF. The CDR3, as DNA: TGCGCCAGCAGCTTGGGACAGTTTAGCTCCTACAATGAGCAGTTCTTC.

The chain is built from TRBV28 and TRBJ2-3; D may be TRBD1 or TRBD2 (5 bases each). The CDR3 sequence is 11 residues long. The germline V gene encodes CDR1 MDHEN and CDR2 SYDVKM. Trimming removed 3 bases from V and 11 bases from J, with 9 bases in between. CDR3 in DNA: TGTGCCAGCAGTTTGAGGGGTAAGCAGTATTTT. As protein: CASSLRGKQYF. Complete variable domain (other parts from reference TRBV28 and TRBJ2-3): DVKVTQSSRYLVKRTGEKVFLECVQDMDHENMFWYRQDPGLGLRLIYFSYDVKMKEKGDIPEGYSVSREKKERFSLILESASTNQTSMYLCASSLRGKQYFGPGTRLTVL.

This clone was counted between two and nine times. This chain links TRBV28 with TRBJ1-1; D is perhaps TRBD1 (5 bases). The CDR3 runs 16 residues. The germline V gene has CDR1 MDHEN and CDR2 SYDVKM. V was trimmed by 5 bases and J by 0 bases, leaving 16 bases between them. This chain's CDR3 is CASSPPGRFLNTEAFF. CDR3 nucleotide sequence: TGTGCCAGCAGTCCCCCGGGGCGATTTCTGAACACTGAAGCTTTCTTT.

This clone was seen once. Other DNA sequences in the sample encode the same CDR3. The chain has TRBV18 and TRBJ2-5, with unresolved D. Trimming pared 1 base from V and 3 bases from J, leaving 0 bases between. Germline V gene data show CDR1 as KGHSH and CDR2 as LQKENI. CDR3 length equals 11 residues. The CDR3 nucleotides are TGTGCCAGCTCACCACAAGAGACCCAGTACTTC. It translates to CASSPQETQYF. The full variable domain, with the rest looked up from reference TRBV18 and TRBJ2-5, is NAGVMQNPRHLVRRRGQEARLRCSPMKGHSHVYWYRQLPEEGLKFMVYLQKENIIDESGMPKERFSAEFPKEGPSILRIQQVVRGDSAAYFCASSPQETQYFGPGTRLLVL.

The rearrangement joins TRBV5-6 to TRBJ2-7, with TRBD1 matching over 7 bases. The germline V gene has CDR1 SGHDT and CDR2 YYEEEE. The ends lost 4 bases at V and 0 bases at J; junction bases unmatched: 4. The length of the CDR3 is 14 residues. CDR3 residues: CASSPGQISYEQYF. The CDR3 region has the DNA TGTGCCAGCAGCCCGGGACAGATCTCCTACGAGCAGTACTTC. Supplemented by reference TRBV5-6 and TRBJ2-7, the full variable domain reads DAGVTQSPTHLIKTRGQQVTLRCSPKSGHDTVSWYQQALGQGPQFIFQYYEEEERQRGNFPDRFSGHQFPNYSSELNVNALLLGDSALYLCASSPGQISYEQYFGPGTRLTVT.

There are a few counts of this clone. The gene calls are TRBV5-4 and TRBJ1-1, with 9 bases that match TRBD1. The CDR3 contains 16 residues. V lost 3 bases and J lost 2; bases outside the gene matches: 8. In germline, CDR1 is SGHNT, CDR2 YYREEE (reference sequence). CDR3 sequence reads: CASSSITGGHNTEAFF. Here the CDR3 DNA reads TGTGCCAGCAGCTCTATCACAGGGGGCCATAACACTGAAGCTTTCTTT.

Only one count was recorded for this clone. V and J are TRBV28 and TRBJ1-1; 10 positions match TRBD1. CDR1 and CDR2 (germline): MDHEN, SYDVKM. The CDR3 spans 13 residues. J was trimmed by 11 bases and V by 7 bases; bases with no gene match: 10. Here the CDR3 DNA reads TGTGCCAGCACCGAGTGGGGGACAGGGGACGCTTTCTTT. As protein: CASTEWGTGDAFF.

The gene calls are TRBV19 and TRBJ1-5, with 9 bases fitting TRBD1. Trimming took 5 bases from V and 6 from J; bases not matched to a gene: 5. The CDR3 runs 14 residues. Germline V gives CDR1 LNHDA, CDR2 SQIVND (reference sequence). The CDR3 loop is CASSSQDRGQPQHF. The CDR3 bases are TGTGCCAGTAGTTCTCAGGACAGGGGTCAGCCCCAGCATTTT.

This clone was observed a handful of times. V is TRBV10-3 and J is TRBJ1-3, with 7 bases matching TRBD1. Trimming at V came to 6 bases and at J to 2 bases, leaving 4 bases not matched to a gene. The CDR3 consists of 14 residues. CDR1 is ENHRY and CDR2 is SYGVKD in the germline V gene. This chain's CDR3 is CAIRSDRAGNTIYF. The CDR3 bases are TGTGCCATCAGAAGCGACAGGGCTGGAAACACCATATATTTT.

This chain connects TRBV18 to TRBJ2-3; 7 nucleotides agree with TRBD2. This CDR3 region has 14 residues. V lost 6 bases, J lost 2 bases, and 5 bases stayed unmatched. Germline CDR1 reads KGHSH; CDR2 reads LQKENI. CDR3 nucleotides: TGTGCCAGCTCTAGCGGGCCATTCACAGATACGCAGTATTTT. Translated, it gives CASSSGPFTDTQYF.

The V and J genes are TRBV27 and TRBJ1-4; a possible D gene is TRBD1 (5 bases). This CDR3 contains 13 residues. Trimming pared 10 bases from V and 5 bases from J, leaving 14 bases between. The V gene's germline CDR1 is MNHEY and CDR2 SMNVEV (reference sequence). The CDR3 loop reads CATRTGGNEKLFF. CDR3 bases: TGTGCCACCCGGACGGGGGGGAATGAAAAACTGTTTTTT.

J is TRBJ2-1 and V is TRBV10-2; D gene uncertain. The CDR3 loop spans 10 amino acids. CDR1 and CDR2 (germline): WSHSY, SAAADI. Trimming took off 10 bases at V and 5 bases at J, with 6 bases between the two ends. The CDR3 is CANEDNEQFF. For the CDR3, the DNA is TGCGCCAACGAGGACAATGAGCAGTTCTTC.

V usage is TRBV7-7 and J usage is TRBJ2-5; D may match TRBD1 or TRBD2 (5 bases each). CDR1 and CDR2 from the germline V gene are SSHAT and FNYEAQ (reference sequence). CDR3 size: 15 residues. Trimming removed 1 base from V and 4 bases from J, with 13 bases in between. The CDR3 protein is CASSLDEGRPETQYF. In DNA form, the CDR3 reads TGTGCCAGCAGCTTAGACGAGGGGCGGCCAGAGACCCAGTACTTC.

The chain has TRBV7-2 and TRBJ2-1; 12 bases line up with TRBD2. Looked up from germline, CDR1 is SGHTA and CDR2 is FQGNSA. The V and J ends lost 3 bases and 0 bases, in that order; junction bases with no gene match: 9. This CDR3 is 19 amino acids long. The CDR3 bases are TGTGCCAGCAGCTTCCTGACTAGCGGGGGCATAAGCTCCTACAATGAGCAGTTCTTC. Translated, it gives CASSFLTSGGISSYNEQFF. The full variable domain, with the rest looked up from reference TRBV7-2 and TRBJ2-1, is GAGVSQSPSNKVTEKGKDVELRCDPISGHTALYWYRQSLGQGLEFLIYFQGNSAPDKSGLPSDRFSAERTGGSVSTLTIQRTQQEDSAVYLCASSFLTSGGISSYNEQFFGPGTRLTVL.

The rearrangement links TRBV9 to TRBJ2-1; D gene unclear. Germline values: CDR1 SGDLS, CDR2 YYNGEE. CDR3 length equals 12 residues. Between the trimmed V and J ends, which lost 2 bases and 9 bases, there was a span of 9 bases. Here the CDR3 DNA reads TGTGCCAGCAGCGTTCGGCGTAGTGAGCAGTTCTTC. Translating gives CASSVRRSEQFF.

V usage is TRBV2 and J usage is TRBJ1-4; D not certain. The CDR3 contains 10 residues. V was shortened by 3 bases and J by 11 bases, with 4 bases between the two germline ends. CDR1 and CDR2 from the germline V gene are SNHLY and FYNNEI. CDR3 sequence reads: CASSDRKLFF. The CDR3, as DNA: TGTGCCAGCAGTGACCGTAAACTGTTTTTT.

The chain's CDR3 is CASMAGGYYGYTF. The CDR3 DNA reads as TGTGCCAGCATGGCAGGGGGCTACTATGGCTACACCTTC. V gene TRBV2 combines with J gene TRBJ1-2, with 8 bases matching TRBD1. V gave up 7 bases and J gave up 3 bases; unmatched junction bases: 4. The germline gives CDR1 SNHLY, CDR2 FYNNEI. The CDR3 has 13 residues.

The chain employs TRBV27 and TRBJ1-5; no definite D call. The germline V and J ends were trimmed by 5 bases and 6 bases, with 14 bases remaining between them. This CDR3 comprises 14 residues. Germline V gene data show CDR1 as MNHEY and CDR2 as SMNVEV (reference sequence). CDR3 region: CASSPGRVGQPQHF. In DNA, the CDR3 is TGTGCCAGCAGTCCAGGTAGGGTGGGTCAGCCCCAGCATTTT.